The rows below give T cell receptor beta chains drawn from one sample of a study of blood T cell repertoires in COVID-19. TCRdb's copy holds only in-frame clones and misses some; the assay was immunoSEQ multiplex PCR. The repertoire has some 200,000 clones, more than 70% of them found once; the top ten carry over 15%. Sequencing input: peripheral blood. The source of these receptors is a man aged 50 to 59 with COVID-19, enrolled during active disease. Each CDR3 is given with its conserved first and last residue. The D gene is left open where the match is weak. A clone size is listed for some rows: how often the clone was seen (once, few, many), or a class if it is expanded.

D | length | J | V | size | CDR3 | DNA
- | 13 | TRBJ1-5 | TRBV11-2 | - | CASSLVRGQPQHF | TGTGCCAGCAGCTTAGTCAGGGGTCAGCCCCAGCATTTT
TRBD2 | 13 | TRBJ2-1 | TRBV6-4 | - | CASSAGTRYEQFF | TGTGCCAGCAGTGCCGGGACTAGATATGAGCAGTTCTTC
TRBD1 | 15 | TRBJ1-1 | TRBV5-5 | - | CASSLGQGAGTEAFF | TGTGCCAGCAGCTTGGGACAGGGGGCTGGGACTGAAGCTTTCTTT
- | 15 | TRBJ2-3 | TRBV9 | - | CASSVGGAATDTQYF | TGTGCCAGCAGCGTCGGCGGAGCGGCCACAGATACGCAGTATTTT
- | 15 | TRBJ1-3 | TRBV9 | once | CASSVSQGAGNTIYF | TGTGCCAGCAGCGTTTCCCAGGGTGCTGGAAACACCATATATTTT
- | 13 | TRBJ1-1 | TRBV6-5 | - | CASKTGGWTEAFF | TGTGCCAGTAAAACGGGGGGCTGGACTGAAGCTTTCTTT
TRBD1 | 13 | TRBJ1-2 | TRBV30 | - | CAWSVRQGYGYTF | TGTGCCTGGAGTGTGAGACAGGGCTATGGCTACACCTTC
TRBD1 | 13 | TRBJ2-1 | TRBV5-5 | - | CASSWGQYNEQFF | TGTGCCAGCAGCTGGGGACAGTACAATGAGCAGTTCTTC
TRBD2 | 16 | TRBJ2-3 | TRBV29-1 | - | CSVGVWVTSGEDTQYF | TGCAGCGTTGGCGTCTGGGTCACTAGCGGGGAAGATACGCAGTATTTT
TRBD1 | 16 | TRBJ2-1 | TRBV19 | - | CASSRSKGAPYNEQFF | TGTGCCAGTAGTCGAAGTAAGGGGGCTCCCTACAATGAGCAGTTCTTC
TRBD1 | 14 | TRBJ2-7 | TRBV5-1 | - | CASSLGQGFGEQYF | TGCGCCAGCAGCTTGGGACAGGGTTTTGGCGAGCAGTACTTC
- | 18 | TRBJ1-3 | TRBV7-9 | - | CASSTRGRGLSSGNTIYF | TGTGCCAGCAGCACCCGGGGCAGGGGTCTGAGCTCTGGAAACACCATATATTTT
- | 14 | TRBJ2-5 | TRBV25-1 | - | CASSGAGVQETQYF | TGTGCCAGCTCAGGGGCCGGAGTCCAAGAGACCCAGTACTTC
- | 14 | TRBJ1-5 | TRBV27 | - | CASSLVGADQPQHF | TGTGCCAGCAGTTTAGTGGGGGCTGACCAGCCCCAGCATTTT
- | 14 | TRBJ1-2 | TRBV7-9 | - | CASSLVGSNYGYTF | TGTGCCAGCAGCTTAGTGGGCAGCAACTATGGCTACACCTTC
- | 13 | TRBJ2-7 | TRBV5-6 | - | CASSLGRTYEQYF | TGTGCCAGCAGCTTGGGGAGAACCTACGAGCAGTACTTC
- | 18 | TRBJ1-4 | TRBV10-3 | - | CAISESRTIYATNEKLFF | TGTGCCATCAGTGAGTCTCGCACTATTTATGCAACTAATGAAAAACTGTTTTTT
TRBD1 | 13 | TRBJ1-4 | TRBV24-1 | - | CALGQGFNEKLFF | TGTGCCCTCGGACAGGGCTTTAATGAAAAACTGTTTTTT
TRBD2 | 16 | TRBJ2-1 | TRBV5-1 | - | CASSLAGTSGVHEQFF | TGCGCCAGCAGCTTGGCCGGGACTAGCGGGGTTCATGAGCAGTTCTTC
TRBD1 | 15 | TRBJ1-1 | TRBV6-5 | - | CASRPRTGGNTEAFF | TGTGCCAGCAGACCCAGGACAGGGGGCAACACTGAAGCTTTCTTT
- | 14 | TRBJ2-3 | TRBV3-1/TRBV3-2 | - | CASSQDPIADTQYF | TGTGCCAGCAGCCAAGATCCGATAGCAGATACGCAGTATTTT
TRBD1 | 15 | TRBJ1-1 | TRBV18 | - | CASSPPEGASTEAFF | TGTGCCAGCTCACCACCCGAGGGGGCGAGCACTGAAGCTTTCTTT
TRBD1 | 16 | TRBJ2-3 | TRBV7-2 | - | CASSYLGTGTTDTQYF | TGTGCCAGCAGTTACCTGGGGACAGGGACCACAGATACGCAGTATTTT
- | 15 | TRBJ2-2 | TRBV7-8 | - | CAGIGAPSNTGELFF | TGTGCCGGGATTGGGGCCCCTTCGAACACCGGGGAGCTGTTTTTT
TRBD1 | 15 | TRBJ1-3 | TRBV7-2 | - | CASSLEGGTGNTIYF | TGTGCCAGCAGCTTAGAAGGGGGCACAGGAAACACCATATATTTT
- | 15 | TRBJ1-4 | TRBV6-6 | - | CASSDRFSTNEKLFF | TGTGCCAGCAGTGACAGGTTTTCAACTAATGAAAAACTGTTTTTT
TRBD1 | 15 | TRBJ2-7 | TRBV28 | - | CASNLAGQGSYEQYF | TGTGCCAGCAACCTGGCGGGACAGGGATCCTACGAGCAGTACTTC
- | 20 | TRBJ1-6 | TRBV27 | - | CASSFGTQGSSSSYNSPLHF | TGTGCCAGCAGTTTTGGAACCCAGGGATCCTCTAGCTCCTATAATTCACCCCTCCACTTT
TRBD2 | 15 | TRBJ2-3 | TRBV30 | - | CAWSVPSGGADTQYF | TGTGCCTGGAGTGTCCCTAGCGGGGGGGCAGATACGCAGTATTTT
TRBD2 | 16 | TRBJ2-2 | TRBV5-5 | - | CASSLFGGGAPGELFF | TGTGCCAGCAGCTTGTTTGGCGGGGGGGCCCCCGGGGAGCTGTTTTTT